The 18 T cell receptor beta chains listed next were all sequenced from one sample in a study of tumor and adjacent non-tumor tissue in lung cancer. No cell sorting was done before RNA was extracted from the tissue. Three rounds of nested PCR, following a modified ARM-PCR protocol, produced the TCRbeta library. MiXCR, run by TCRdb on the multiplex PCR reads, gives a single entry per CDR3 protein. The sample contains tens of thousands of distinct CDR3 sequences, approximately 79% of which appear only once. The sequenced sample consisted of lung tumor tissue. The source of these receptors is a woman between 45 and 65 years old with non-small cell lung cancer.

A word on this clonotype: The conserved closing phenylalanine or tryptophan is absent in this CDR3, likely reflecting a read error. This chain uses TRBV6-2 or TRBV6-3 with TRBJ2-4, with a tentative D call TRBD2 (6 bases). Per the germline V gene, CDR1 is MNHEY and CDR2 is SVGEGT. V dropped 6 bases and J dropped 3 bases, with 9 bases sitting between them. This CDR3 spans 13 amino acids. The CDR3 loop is CASRTGDKNIQYI. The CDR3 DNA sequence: TGTGCCAGCAGGACGGGAGACAAAAACATTCAGTACATC.

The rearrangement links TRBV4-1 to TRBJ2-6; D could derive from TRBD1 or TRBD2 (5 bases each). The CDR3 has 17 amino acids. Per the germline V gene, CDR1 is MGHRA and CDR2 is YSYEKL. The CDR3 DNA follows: TGCCTCAGCAGCCCCGGCTTGGGGGAACTTGGGGCCAACGTCCTGACTTTC. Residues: CLSSPGLGELGANVLTF.

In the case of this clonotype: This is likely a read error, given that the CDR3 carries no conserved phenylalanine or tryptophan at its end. In DNA, the CDR3 is TGCGCCAGCAGCCGAGCCTTTGGCAGGGAGCGTTTCTACGAGCAGTACTTA. Translated, it gives CASSRAFGRERFYEQYL. This rearrangement joins TRBV4-1 to TRBJ2-7; D is possibly TRBD1 or TRBD2 (5 bases each). CDR3 length equals 17 residues. Trimming left V 4 bases short and J 3 bases short, with 22 bases between. The germline V gene encodes CDR1 MGHRA and CDR2 YSYEKL.

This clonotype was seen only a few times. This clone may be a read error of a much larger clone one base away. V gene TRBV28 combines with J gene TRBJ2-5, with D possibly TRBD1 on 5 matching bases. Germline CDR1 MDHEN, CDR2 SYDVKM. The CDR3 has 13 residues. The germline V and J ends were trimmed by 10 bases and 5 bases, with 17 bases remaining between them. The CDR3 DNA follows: TGTGCCAACAGGTGGTCAGGAGAGGAGACCCAGTACTTC. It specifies CANRWSGEETQYF.

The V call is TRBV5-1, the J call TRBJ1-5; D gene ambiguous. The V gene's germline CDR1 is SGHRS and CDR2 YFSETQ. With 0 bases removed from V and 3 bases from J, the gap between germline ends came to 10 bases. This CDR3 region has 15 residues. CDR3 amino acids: CASSLAGNNNQPQHF. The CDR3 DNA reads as TGCGCCAGCAGCTTGGCCGGAAATAACAATCAGCCCCAGCATTTT.

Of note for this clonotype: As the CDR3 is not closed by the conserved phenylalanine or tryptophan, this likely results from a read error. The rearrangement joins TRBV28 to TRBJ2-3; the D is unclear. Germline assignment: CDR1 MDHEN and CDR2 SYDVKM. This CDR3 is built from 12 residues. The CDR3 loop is CASSVSTDMQYS. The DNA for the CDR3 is TGTGCCAGCAGTGTTTCCACAGATATGCAGTATTCT.

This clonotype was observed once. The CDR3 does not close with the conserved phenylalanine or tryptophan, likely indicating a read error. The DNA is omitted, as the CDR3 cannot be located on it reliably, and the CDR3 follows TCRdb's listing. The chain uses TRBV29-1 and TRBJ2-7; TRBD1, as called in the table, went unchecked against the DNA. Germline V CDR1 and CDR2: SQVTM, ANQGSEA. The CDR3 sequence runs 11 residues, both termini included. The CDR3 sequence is CSGRTGAERYL.

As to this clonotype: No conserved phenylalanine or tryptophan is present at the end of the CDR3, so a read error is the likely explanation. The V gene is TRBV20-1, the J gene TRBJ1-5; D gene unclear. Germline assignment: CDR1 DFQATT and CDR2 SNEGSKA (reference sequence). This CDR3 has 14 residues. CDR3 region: CSVRAPTGNQPQHY. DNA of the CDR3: TGCAGTGTTAGAGCCCCGACGGGCAATCAGCCCCAGCATTAT.

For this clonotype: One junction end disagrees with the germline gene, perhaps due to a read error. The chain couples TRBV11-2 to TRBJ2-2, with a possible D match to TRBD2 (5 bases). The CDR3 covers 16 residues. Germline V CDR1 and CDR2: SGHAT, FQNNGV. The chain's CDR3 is CDSSLFLRPNTGELFF. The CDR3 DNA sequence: TGTGACAGCAGCCTCTTTCTCCGACCGAACACTGGGGAGTTGTTTTTT.

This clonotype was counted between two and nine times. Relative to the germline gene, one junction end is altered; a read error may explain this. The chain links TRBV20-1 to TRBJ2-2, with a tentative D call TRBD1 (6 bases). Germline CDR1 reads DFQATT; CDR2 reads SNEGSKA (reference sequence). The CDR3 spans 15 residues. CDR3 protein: CSTRSSTGSTGELFF. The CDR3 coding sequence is TGCAGTACTAGATCCTCTACAGGGAGCACCGGGGAGCTGTTCTTT.

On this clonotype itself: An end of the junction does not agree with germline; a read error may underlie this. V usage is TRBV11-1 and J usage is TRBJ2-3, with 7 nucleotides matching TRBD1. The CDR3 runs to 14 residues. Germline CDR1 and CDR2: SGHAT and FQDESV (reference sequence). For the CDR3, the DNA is TGTGCCAGATGCATAGCTACAGGGGCTGATACACAGTATTTT. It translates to CARCIATGADTQYF. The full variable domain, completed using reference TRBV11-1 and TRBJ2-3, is EAEVAQSPRYKITEKSQAVAFWCDPISGHATLYWYRQILGQGPELLVQFQDESVVDDSQLPKDRFSAERLKGVDSTLKIQPAELGDSAMYLCARCIATGADTQYFGPGTRLTVL.

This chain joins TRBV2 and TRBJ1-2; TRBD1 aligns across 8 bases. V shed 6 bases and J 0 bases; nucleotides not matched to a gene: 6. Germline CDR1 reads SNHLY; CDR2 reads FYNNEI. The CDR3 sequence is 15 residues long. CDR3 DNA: TGTGCCAGCAGCTCTCCGGACAGGGCTAACTATGGCTACACCTTC. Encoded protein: CASSSPDRANYGYTF. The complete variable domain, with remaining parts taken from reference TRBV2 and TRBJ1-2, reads EPEVTQTPSHQVTQMGQEVILRCVPISNHLYFYWYRQILGQKVEFLVSFYNNEISEKSEIFDDQFSVERPDGSNFTLKIRSTKLEDSAMYFCASSSPDRANYGYTFGSGTRLTVV.

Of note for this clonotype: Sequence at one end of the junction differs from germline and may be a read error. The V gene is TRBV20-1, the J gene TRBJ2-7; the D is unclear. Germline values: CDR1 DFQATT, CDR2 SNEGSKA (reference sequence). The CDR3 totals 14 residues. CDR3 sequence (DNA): TGCAGTGCGGCGCCTAGTGGAACCCCCTACGAGCGGTACTTC. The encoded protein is CSAAPSGTPYERYF.

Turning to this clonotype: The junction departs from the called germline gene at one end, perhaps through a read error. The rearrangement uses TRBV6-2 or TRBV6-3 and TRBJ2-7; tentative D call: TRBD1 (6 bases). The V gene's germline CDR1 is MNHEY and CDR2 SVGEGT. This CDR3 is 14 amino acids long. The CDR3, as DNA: TGTGCCAGCTGTTACTCGGGCTGGGGGCACGAGCAGTACTTC. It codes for CASCYSGWGHEQYF.

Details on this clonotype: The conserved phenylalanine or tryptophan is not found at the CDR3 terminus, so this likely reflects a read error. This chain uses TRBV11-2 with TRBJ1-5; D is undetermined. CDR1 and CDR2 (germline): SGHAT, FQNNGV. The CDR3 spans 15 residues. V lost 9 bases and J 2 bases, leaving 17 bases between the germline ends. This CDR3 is CARNLEGRGNQPQHY. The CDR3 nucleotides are TGTGCCAGAAACTTAGAGGGCCGAGGCAATCAGCCCCAGCATTAT.

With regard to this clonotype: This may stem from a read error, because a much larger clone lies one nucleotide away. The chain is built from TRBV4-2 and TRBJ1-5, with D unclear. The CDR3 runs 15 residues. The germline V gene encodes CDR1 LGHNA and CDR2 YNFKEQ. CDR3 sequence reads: CASSQGGTWNQHQHF. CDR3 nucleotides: TGTGCCAGCAGCCAAGGTGGCACATGGAATCAGCACCAGCATTTT.

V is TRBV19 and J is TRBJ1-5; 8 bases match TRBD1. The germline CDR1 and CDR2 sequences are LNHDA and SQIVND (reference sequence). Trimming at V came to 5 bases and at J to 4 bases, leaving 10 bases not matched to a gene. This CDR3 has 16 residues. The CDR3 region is CASSSGQGDWNQPQHF. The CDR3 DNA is TGTGCCAGTAGTTCTGGACAGGGCGATTGGAATCAGCCCCAGCATTTT.

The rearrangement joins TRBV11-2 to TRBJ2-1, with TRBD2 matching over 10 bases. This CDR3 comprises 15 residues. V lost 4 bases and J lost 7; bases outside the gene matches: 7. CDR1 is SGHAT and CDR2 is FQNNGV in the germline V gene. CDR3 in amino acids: CASSCIAGGGNEQFF. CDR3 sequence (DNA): TGTGCCAGCAGCTGTATAGCGGGAGGAGGTAATGAGCAGTTCTTC.